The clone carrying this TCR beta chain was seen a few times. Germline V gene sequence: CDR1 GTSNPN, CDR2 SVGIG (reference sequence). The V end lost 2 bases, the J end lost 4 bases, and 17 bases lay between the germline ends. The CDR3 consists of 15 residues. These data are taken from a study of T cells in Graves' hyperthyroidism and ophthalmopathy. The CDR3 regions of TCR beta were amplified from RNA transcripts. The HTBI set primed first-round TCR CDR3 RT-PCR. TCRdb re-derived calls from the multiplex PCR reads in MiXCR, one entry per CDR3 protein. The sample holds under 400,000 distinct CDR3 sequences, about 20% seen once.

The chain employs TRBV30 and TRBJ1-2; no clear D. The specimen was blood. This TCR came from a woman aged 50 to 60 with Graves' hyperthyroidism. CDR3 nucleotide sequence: TGTGCCTGGAGTAGTAGAGTCTTTCGGTCCTATGGCTACACCTTC. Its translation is CAWSSRVFRSYGYTF.